A selection of T cell receptor beta chains follows, all from one sample in a study of cytomegalovirus exposure and HLA in healthy donors. Using immunoSEQ multiplex PCR, the repertoire was profiled, and TCRdb retains in-frame clones only, with some absent. The table lists 90,000 to 120,000 clones, 82% of them singletons. The sequencing input was PBMCs. These receptors were obtained from a man aged 25 to 40 in good health and CMV-seropositive. The CDR3 runs from the conserved cysteine through the conserved F or W. Fields, in order: J gene, D gene, V gene, clone size, CDR3 DNA, CDR3 protein. D genes are given only for firm matches. A clone size is listed for some rows: how often the clone was seen (once, few, many), or a class if it is expanded.

j_call: TRBJ2-7; d_call: .; v_call: TRBV6-6; clone_size: .; cdr3_nt: TGTGCCAGCAGCCAGGACAGTGCCTCCTACGAGCAGTACTTC; cdr3_aa: CASSQDSASYEQYF
j_call: TRBJ1-5; d_call: TRBD1; v_call: TRBV7-8; clone_size: few; cdr3_nt: TGTGCCAGCAGCGGCGGACAGGGGTTTACTCAGCCCCAGCATTTT; cdr3_aa: CASSGGQGFTQPQHF
j_call: TRBJ1-3; d_call: TRBD1; v_call: TRBV2; clone_size: once; cdr3_nt: TGTGCCAGCAGTGAACAGGGGGGTTCTGGAAACACCATATATTTT; cdr3_aa: CASSEQGGSGNTIYF
j_call: TRBJ2-7; d_call: .; v_call: TRBV27; clone_size: .; cdr3_nt: TGTGCCAGCAGTTTAGGGGGCAGCTTTCTCCTAAACGAGCAGTACTTC; cdr3_aa: CASSLGGSFLLNEQYF
j_call: TRBJ1-1; d_call: .; v_call: TRBV29-1; clone_size: .; cdr3_nt: TGCAGCGTTGTTAGGGGGAACACTGAAGCTTTCTTT; cdr3_aa: CSVVRGNTEAFF
j_call: TRBJ2-7; d_call: .; v_call: TRBV30; clone_size: .; cdr3_nt: TGTGCCTGGAGTGGCTCTTCGACCGGGTCCTTC; cdr3_aa: CAWSGSSTGSF
j_call: TRBJ2-7; d_call: .; v_call: TRBV5-1; clone_size: .; cdr3_nt: TGCGCCAGCAGCTTGGACTTCCGCGAGCAGTACTTC; cdr3_aa: CASSLDFREQYF
j_call: TRBJ1-1; d_call: .; v_call: TRBV6-5; clone_size: .; cdr3_nt: TGTGCCAGCACCCTCTACGGGGGGAACACTGAAGCTTTCTTT; cdr3_aa: CASTLYGGNTEAFF
j_call: TRBJ1-2; d_call: .; v_call: TRBV29-1; clone_size: few; cdr3_nt: TGCAGCGTTGCGCCCGGGACTGAAAGCTACACCTTC; cdr3_aa: CSVAPGTESYTF
j_call: TRBJ2-7; d_call: TRBD1; v_call: TRBV5-8; clone_size: .; cdr3_nt: TGTGCCAGCAGGAGGCCGGGACAGGGGTCCTACGAGCAGTACTTC; cdr3_aa: CASRRPGQGSYEQYF
j_call: TRBJ1-1; d_call: .; v_call: TRBV6-5; clone_size: .; cdr3_nt: TGTGCCACCCTTCGGGGGAGTGGTGACACTGAAGCTTTCTTT; cdr3_aa: CATLRGSGDTEAFF
j_call: TRBJ2-5; d_call: .; v_call: TRBV14; clone_size: few; cdr3_nt: TGTGCCAGCAGCCAAGAGGCGGACTACCAAGAGACCCAGTACTTC; cdr3_aa: CASSQEADYQETQYF
j_call: TRBJ2-1; d_call: TRBD1; v_call: TRBV5-5; clone_size: once; cdr3_nt: TGTGCCAGCAGCTTGGCCGGACAGGGGAAGTTCTTC; cdr3_aa: CASSLAGQGKFF
j_call: TRBJ2-6; d_call: .; v_call: TRBV7-6; clone_size: .; cdr3_nt: TGTGCCAGCAGCTTAGAAGGAGACTCTGGGGCCAACGTCCTGACTTTC; cdr3_aa: CASSLEGDSGANVLTF
j_call: TRBJ2-3; d_call: TRBD2; v_call: TRBV27; clone_size: few; cdr3_nt: TGTGCCAGCAGTTTATGGGGACTAGCGGGGAGAACAGATACGCAGTATTTT; cdr3_aa: CASSLWGLAGRTDTQYF
j_call: TRBJ1-4; d_call: .; v_call: TRBV5-5; clone_size: .; cdr3_nt: TGTGCCAGCAGCCCTATAACAGGGTCGAATGAAAAACTGTTTTTT; cdr3_aa: CASSPITGSNEKLFF
j_call: TRBJ1-5; d_call: .; v_call: TRBV2; clone_size: .; cdr3_nt: TGTGCCAGCAGTGGGGAAGGAGGGTCCCAGCATTTT; cdr3_aa: CASSGEGGSQHF
j_call: TRBJ2-3; d_call: .; v_call: TRBV7-9; clone_size: .; cdr3_nt: TGTGCCAGCAGCCTCAGCCAGGGATCGGGCACAGATACGCAGTATTTT; cdr3_aa: CASSLSQGSGTDTQYF
j_call: TRBJ1-2; d_call: .; v_call: TRBV27; clone_size: once; cdr3_nt: TGTGCCAGCAGTTTATATGAGTCTAGGGGTGGCTACACCTTC; cdr3_aa: CASSLYESRGGYTF
j_call: TRBJ2-7; d_call: .; v_call: TRBV5-4; clone_size: .; cdr3_nt: TGTGCCAGCAGCCCCCGTACCGGGTATTACGAGCAGTACTTC; cdr3_aa: CASSPRTGYYEQYF
j_call: TRBJ2-2; d_call: .; v_call: TRBV30; clone_size: .; cdr3_nt: TGTGCCTGGAGTCGTAACACCGGGGAGCTGTTTTTT; cdr3_aa: CAWSRNTGELFF
j_call: TRBJ1-2; d_call: .; v_call: TRBV5-1; clone_size: few; cdr3_nt: TGCGCCAGCAGCCCCCGCGGGGGCGCCTATGGCTACACCTTC; cdr3_aa: CASSPRGGAYGYTF
j_call: TRBJ1-2; d_call: TRBD1; v_call: TRBV29-1; clone_size: .; cdr3_nt: TGCAGCGTTGATTTGAGGGGACAGAGCTACTATGGCTACACCTTC; cdr3_aa: CSVDLRGQSYYGYTF
j_call: TRBJ2-3; d_call: .; v_call: TRBV29-1; clone_size: .; cdr3_nt: TGCAGCGTATGGGACTTTCAGACAGATACGCAGTATTTT; cdr3_aa: CSVWDFQTDTQYF
j_call: TRBJ1-1; d_call: .; v_call: TRBV30; clone_size: .; cdr3_nt: TGTGCCTGGAGTGGGGTACAGGGCGGGACTGAAGCTTTCTTT; cdr3_aa: CAWSGVQGGTEAFF
j_call: TRBJ2-3; d_call: .; v_call: TRBV2; clone_size: .; cdr3_nt: TGTGCCAGCAGTGTCGGGGATACGCAGTATTTT; cdr3_aa: CASSVGDTQYF
j_call: TRBJ2-3; d_call: TRBD1; v_call: TRBV6-4; clone_size: .; cdr3_nt: TGTGCCAGCAGTGACGGACAGGGGGCCACAGATACGCAGTATTTT; cdr3_aa: CASSDGQGATDTQYF
j_call: TRBJ2-6; d_call: TRBD1; v_call: TRBV11-2; clone_size: once; cdr3_nt: TGTGCCAGCAGCTCTCTCGGACAGGGCACCTCTGGGGCCAACGGCCTGACTTTC; cdr3_aa: CASSSLGQGTSGANGLTF
j_call: TRBJ1-1; d_call: .; v_call: TRBV30; clone_size: few; cdr3_nt: TGTGCCTGGAGTGTAGGGGCCGCAGTACCTTTCTTT; cdr3_aa: CAWSVGAAVPFF
j_call: TRBJ2-7; d_call: .; v_call: TRBV7-9; clone_size: few; cdr3_nt: TGTGCCAGCAGCTTAGCTCTCGTCGGCGAGCAGTACTTC; cdr3_aa: CASSLALVGEQYF
j_call: TRBJ1-2; d_call: TRBD1; v_call: TRBV6-5; clone_size: .; cdr3_nt: TGTGCCAGCAGTAGCGTGGGACAGTTCTATGGCTACACCTTC; cdr3_aa: CASSSVGQFYGYTF
j_call: TRBJ2-5; d_call: .; v_call: TRBV5-1; clone_size: .; cdr3_nt: TGCGCCAGCAGCTTGAACTCTGAGACCCAGTACTTC; cdr3_aa: CASSLNSETQYF